These 21 T cell receptor beta chains came from one sample sequenced in a study of blood T cell repertoires in COVID-19. Data came from immunoSEQ multiplex PCR; TCRdb stores just in-frame clones and leaves some out. Found here are around 320,000 clones, around nine tenths of them singletons; the top ten hold roughly 2.8%. The sequenced sample consisted of PBMCs or T cells enriched from blood (not recorded which). These TCRs come from a woman in her 50s who had been exposed to COVID-19.

V usage is TRBV5-1 and J usage is TRBJ2-2, with D possibly TRBD1 on 5 matching bases. In germline, CDR1 is SGHRS, CDR2 YFSETQ. V lost 6 bases to trimming and J lost 0 bases, with 15 bases between them. The CDR3 is 16 residues long. Written as DNA, the CDR3 is TGCGCCAGCACACCAGGACATATCGCGAACACCGGGGAGCTGTTTTTT. Its translation is CASTPGHIANTGELFF.

This CDR3 reads CASSPGQGMTEAFF. The CDR3 region has the DNA TGTGCCAGCTCACCTGGACAGGGGATGACTGAAGCTTTCTTT. This chain connects TRBV18 to TRBJ1-1, with 9 nucleotides matching TRBD1. The CDR3 consists of 14 residues. Germline loops: CDR1 KGHSH, CDR2 LQKENI. V dropped 3 bases and J dropped 5; count of bases not matched to a gene: 4.

The CDR3 sequence: CATTNQPQHF. The CDR3 DNA is TGCGCCACCACTAATCAGCCCCAGCATTTT. The genes are TRBV5-1 and TRBJ1-5, with unresolved D. The CDR3 has 10 residues. V gave up 9 bases and J gave up 4 bases, with 5 bases separating them. Germline CDR1 and CDR2: SGHRS and YFSETQ.

This sequence joins TRBV27 and TRBJ2-6, with D possibly TRBD2 on 6 matching bases. The germline gives CDR1 MNHEY, CDR2 SMNVEV (reference sequence). The CDR3 runs 19 residues. The V gene lost 5 bases and the J gene lost 0 bases, with 20 bases spanning the gap. The CDR3 here is CASSPRVGGVASGANVLTF. Written as DNA, the CDR3 is TGTGCCAGCAGTCCAAGGGTTGGAGGGGTTGCCTCTGGGGCCAACGTCCTGACTTTC. Drawing the rest from reference TRBV27 and TRBJ2-6, the complete variable domain is EAQVTQNPRYLITVTGKKLTVTCSQNMNHEYMSWYRQDPGLGLRQIYYSMNVEVTDKGDVPEGYKVSRKEKRNFPLILESPSPNQTSLYFCASSPRVGGVASGANVLTFGAGSRLTVL.

The rearrangement links TRBV7-9 to TRBJ2-1; the D is unclear. The CDR3 is made up of 14 amino acids. V was pared by 2 bases and J by 5 bases, with 10 bases between. Germline-derived CDR1 and CDR2 are SEHNR and FQNEAQ (reference sequence). The CDR3 spells CASSLLLRNNEQFF. In DNA form, the CDR3 reads TGTGCCAGCAGCTTACTACTAAGAAACAATGAGCAGTTCTTC.

This chain joins TRBV7-9 and TRBJ1-1; D gene uncertain. The CDR3 runs 14 residues. In germline, CDR1 is SEHNR, CDR2 FQNEAQ (reference sequence). Trimming removed 6 bases from V and 1 base from J, with 12 bases in between. CDR3 sequence reads: CASRPFGGNTEAFF. The CDR3 DNA sequence: TGTGCCAGCAGACCGTTCGGAGGGAACACTGAAGCTTTCTTT.

This clone occurred a few times. The chain recombines TRBV5-4 with TRBJ2-7, with 7 bases matching TRBD1. This CDR3 has 13 residues. Germline V gives CDR1 SGHNT, CDR2 YYREEE (reference sequence). With 4 bases clipped from V and 3 bases from J, the junction kept 4 bases outside the gene matches. This chain's CDR3 is CASSQDRNYEQYF. The CDR3, as DNA: TGTGCCAGCAGCCAGGACAGGAACTACGAGCAGTACTTC. The whole variable domain, remainder taken from reference TRBV5-4 and TRBJ2-7, is ETGVTQSPTHLIKTRGQQVTLRCSSQSGHNTVSWYQQALGQGPQFIFQYYREEENGRGNFPPRFSGLQFPNYSSELNVNALELDDSALYLCASSQDRNYEQYFGPGTRLTVT.

This clone was counted only a few times. This rearrangement joins TRBV5-1 to TRBJ1-2; 7 nucleotides align to TRBD1. Germline CDR1 and CDR2: SGHRS and YFSETQ. The CDR3 has 19 amino acids. V lost 4 bases to trimming and J lost 4 bases; unmatched junction nucleotides: 22. CDR3 DNA sequence: TGCGCCAGCAGCCCCTACCAAGTATTTCTTTCGACAGGGACCTATGGCTACACCTTC. It translates to CASSPYQVFLSTGTYGYTF.

This chain's CDR3 is CAISFSGTGQYGYTF. CDR3 nucleotides: TGTGCCATCAGTTTCTCCGGGACAGGGCAGTATGGCTACACCTTC. This sequence joins TRBV10-3 and TRBJ1-2; TRBD1 aligns across 9 bases. This CDR3 has 15 amino acids. CDR1 is ENHRY, CDR2 SYGVKD, per germline. Trimming took 5 bases from V and 5 from J; bases not matched to a gene: 9.

The gene calls are TRBV27 and TRBJ1-6, with D hard to call. The V gene's germline CDR1 is MNHEY and CDR2 SMNVEV (reference sequence). The CDR3 has 15 residues. The V and J ends lost 4 bases and 0 bases respectively, with 7 bases between them. Written as DNA, the CDR3 is TGTGCCAGCAGTTGGAGTAGCTCCTATAATTCACCCCTCCACTTT. Translating it yields CASSWSSSYNSPLHF.

The V call is TRBV30, the J call TRBJ1-5, with D perhaps TRBD1 (6 bases). V was cut by 2 bases and J by 7 bases, with 9 bases left in between. In germline, CDR1 is GTSNPN, CDR2 SVGIG (reference sequence). This CDR3 spans 12 amino acids. The CDR3 loop reads CAWSSGVQPQHF. CDR3 nucleotides: TGTGCCTGGAGTTCAGGGGTCCAGCCCCAGCATTTT. Based on the CDR3 plus reference TRBV30 and TRBJ1-5, the full variable domain is SQTIHQWPATLVQPVGSPLSLECTVEGTSNPNLYWYRQAAGRGLQLLFYSVGIGQISSEVPQNLSASRPQDRQFILSSKKLLLSDSGFYLCAWSSGVQPQHFGDGTRLSIL.

This chain connects TRBV19 to TRBJ1-5; D is perhaps TRBD1 (6 bases). Germline CDR1 is LNHDA and CDR2 is SQIVND (reference sequence). The CDR3 length is 16 residues. Trimming pared 6 bases from V and 10 bases from J, leaving 25 bases between. The CDR3 region is CASRPMGHTLILPQHF. The DNA for the CDR3 is TGTGCCAGTAGACCCATGGGACACACTCTCATCCTACCCCAGCATTTT. Full variable domain (remainder filled in from reference TRBV19 and TRBJ1-5): DGGITQSPKYLFRKEGQNVTLSCEQNLNHDAMYWYRQDPGQGLRLIYYSQIVNDFQKGDIAEGYSVSREKKESFPLTVTSAQKNPTAFYLCASRPMGHTLILPQHFGDGTRLSIL.

The CDR3 is CASSNMDTWGEKLFF. For the CDR3, the DNA is TGTGCCAGCAGTAATATGGACACCTGGGGTGAAAAACTGTTTTTT. This sequence joins TRBV28 and TRBJ1-4; D may be TRBD1 (5 bases). This CDR3 comprises 15 residues. V lost 5 bases, J lost 7 bases, and 17 bases lay in between. Germline V gene sequence: CDR1 MDHEN, CDR2 SYDVKM.

The rearrangement uses TRBV7-9 and TRBJ2-3, with 14 bases that match TRBD2. The CDR3 consists of 19 residues. Germline V gene lookup returns CDR1 SEHNR and CDR2 FQNEAQ (reference sequence). Trimming at V came to 3 bases and at J to 4 bases, leaving 12 bases not matched to a gene. The CDR3 sequence is CASSFNTGTSGGLADTQYF. Written as DNA, the CDR3 is TGTGCCAGCAGCTTCAATACCGGGACTAGCGGGGGATTAGCAGATACGCAGTATTTT.

This rearrangement joins TRBV5-1 to TRBJ2-2; 7 bases are a match to TRBD1. Germline assignment: CDR1 SGHRS and CDR2 YFSETQ. Trimming took 2 bases from V and 1 from J; bases not matched to a gene: 2. This CDR3 comprises 15 residues. The CDR3 spells CASSFDRVNTGELFF. For the CDR3, the DNA is TGCGCCAGCAGCTTTGACAGGGTGAACACCGGGGAGCTGTTTTTT.

The rearrangement joins TRBV5-4 to TRBJ1-4, with D unclear. Looked up from germline, CDR1 is SGHNT and CDR2 is YYREEE (reference sequence). This CDR3 spans 16 amino acids. Trimming pared 1 base from V and 7 bases from J, leaving 17 bases between. The CDR3 DNA sequence: TGTGCCAGCAGCTTGTTCCAGAGGGAGGGAGGTGAAAAACTGTTTTTT. Translating gives CASSLFQREGGEKLFF.

The V call is TRBV5-1, the J call TRBJ1-2; maybe TRBD1 (5 bases). The CDR3 sequence is 16 residues long. Trimming took off 0 bases at V and 4 bases at J, with 16 bases between the two ends. Germline assignment: CDR1 SGHRS and CDR2 YFSETQ. For the CDR3, the DNA is TGCGCCAGCAGCTTGGGAGCAGGGTCCCCATCCTATGGCTACACCTTC. Protein product: CASSLGAGSPSYGYTF.

The V call is TRBV6-5, the J call TRBJ1-2; TRBD1 might be the D (6 bases). Germline values: CDR1 MNHEY, CDR2 SVGAGI. The V and J ends lost 8 bases and 4 bases respectively, with 11 bases between them. The CDR3 is made up of 12 amino acids. The CDR3 loop reads CASVLGGYGYTF. The CDR3 DNA follows: TGTGCCAGCGTACTAGGGGGCTATGGCTACACCTTC.

This clone appeared a single time. The chain links TRBV6-5 to TRBJ1-1, with TRBD1 matching 8 bases. After removal of 0 bases from V and 1 base from J, the junction contained 4 bases not matched to a gene. This CDR3 has 16 residues. Germline loops: CDR1 MNHEY, CDR2 SVGAGI. The CDR3 sequence is CASSYSRQGRNTEAFF. The CDR3 DNA reads as TGTGCCAGCAGTTACTCGAGACAGGGGCGGAACACTGAAGCTTTCTTT.

The gene calls are TRBV5-1 and TRBJ2-7, with D hard to call. Germline loops: CDR1 SGHRS, CDR2 YFSETQ. CDR3 length: 13 residues. The V end was cut by 2 bases, the J end by 0 bases, with 6 bases between. The CDR3 region is CASSLASSYEQYF. The DNA of the CDR3 is TGCGCCAGCAGCTTAGCATCCTCCTACGAGCAGTACTTC.

The chain has TRBV11-3 and TRBJ2-1, with D maybe TRBD2 (6 bases). The CDR3 is 15 amino acids. The germline V gene has CDR1 SGHNT and CDR2 YENEEA. V was pared by 3 bases and J by 5 bases, with 14 bases between. In DNA, the CDR3 is TGTGCCAGCAGCTTCGGCGGGACGACGAACAATGAGCAGTTCTTC. Translating it yields CASSFGGTTNNEQFF.